This entry concerns a single T cell receptor beta chain. The data were taken from a study of blood T cell repertoires in COVID-19. Overall study: The United States, Italy and Spain provided the acute and convalescent COVID-19 samples. T cells, B-cell-depleted T cells, or PBMCs supplied cDNA or gDNA.

Sequencing was performed with immunoSEQ multiplex PCR; in TCRdb, only in-frame clones are kept and a portion is missing. The repertoire includes 300,000 or so clones, about 88% of them detected once, and roughly 1% sits in the top ten. Categorization into cohorts depended on clinical history that participants reported. Recovered Cohort 3 donors showed two negative PCRs, clearance, or symptom resolution. The J segment lost 5 bases and the V segment lost 0 bases, leaving 9 bases of the junction unmatched. The CDR3 contains 18 residues. CDR1 is SSHAT and CDR2 is FNYEAQ in the germline V gene (reference sequence).

The TCR comes from a woman in her thirties who had recovered from COVID-19. The chain joins TRBV7-7 to TRBJ2-1; 11 nucleotides match TRBD2. Material for sequencing was PBMCs or T cells enriched from blood (not recorded which). The CDR3 bases are TGTGCCAGCAGCTTAGCGGGGGGCGGGACTAGCGGTCACAATGAGCAGTTCTTC. Translation gives CASSLAGGGTSGHNEQFF.